The rows below give T cell receptor beta chains drawn from one sample of a study of T cells after yellow fever vaccination. MiXCR, run by TCRdb on the 5' RACE reads, gives a single entry per CDR3 protein. The sample shows around 320,000 distinct CDR3 sequences, approximately 11% of them seen only once. This material consisted of CD4+ T cells sorted from PBMCs, taken 45 days after the yellow fever booster vaccination. The receptors shown here come from a man in his late teens or twenties who received the YFV17D yellow fever vaccine. Both conserved end residues are part of each CDR3. D genes are given only for firm matches. Clone size is stated in some rows and not others, as once, few, many or a class when expanded.

d_gene: -; abundance: few; j_gene: TRBJ1-3; v_gene: TRBV7-2; CDR3aa: CASSLKGVGDSGNTIYF; CDR3nt: TGTGCCAGCAGCTTGAAGGGGGTGGGAGACTCTGGAAACACCATATATTTT
d_gene: -; abundance: few; j_gene: TRBJ1-1; v_gene: TRBV20-1; CDR3aa: CSARGQPNTEAFF; CDR3nt: TGCAGTGCTAGAGGACAGCCGAACACTGAAGCTTTCTTT
d_gene: -; abundance: -; j_gene: TRBJ2-4; v_gene: TRBV4-1; CDR3aa: CASASPGQGMSKNIQYF; CDR3nt: TGCGCCAGCGCTTCCCCGGGGCAGGGAATGTCCAAAAACATTCAGTACTTC
d_gene: TRBD1; abundance: -; j_gene: TRBJ1-5; v_gene: TRBV4-3; CDR3aa: CASSQVWDSYQPQHF; CDR3nt: TGCGCCAGCAGCCAGGTTTGGGACAGTTATCAGCCCCAGCATTTT
d_gene: -; abundance: -; j_gene: TRBJ2-5; v_gene: TRBV5-5; CDR3aa: CASSLDFRDQTQYF; CDR3nt: TGTGCCAGCAGCTTGGATTTTAGGGATCAGACCCAGTACTTC
d_gene: TRBD1; abundance: few; j_gene: TRBJ1-5; v_gene: TRBV7-2; CDR3aa: CASSRDRLSNQPQHF; CDR3nt: TGTGCCAGCAGCCGGGACAGACTTAGCAATCAGCCCCAGCATTTT
d_gene: TRBD1; abundance: few; j_gene: TRBJ1-2; v_gene: TRBV6-6; CDR3aa: CASSYQTGTGNGYTF; CDR3nt: TGTGCCAGCAGTTATCAGACCGGGACAGGGAATGGCTACACCTTC
d_gene: -; abundance: few; j_gene: TRBJ1-1; v_gene: TRBV12-3/TRBV12-4; CDR3aa: CASTREGAEAFF; CDR3nt: TGTGCCAGCACCCGGGAGGGGGCTGAAGCTTTCTTT
d_gene: TRBD2; abundance: few; j_gene: TRBJ2-1; v_gene: TRBV6-2/TRBV6-3; CDR3aa: CASSLWTSAAYNEQFF; CDR3nt: TGTGCCAGCAGTCTGTGGACTAGCGCGGCCTACAATGAGCAGTTCTTC
d_gene: -; abundance: few; j_gene: TRBJ2-5; v_gene: TRBV7-9; CDR3aa: CASSSTTDQTQYF; CDR3nt: TGTGCCAGCAGCTCGACTACCGATCAGACCCAGTACTTC
d_gene: -; abundance: few; j_gene: TRBJ2-3; v_gene: TRBV6-5; CDR3aa: CASSQPGSDTQYF; CDR3nt: TGTGCCAGCAGCCAGCCGGGGTCAGATACGCAGTATTTT
d_gene: -; abundance: -; j_gene: TRBJ1-2; v_gene: TRBV4-3; CDR3aa: CASSPRAPLGYGYTF; CDR3nt: TGCGCCAGCAGCCCCCGGGCACCTTTGGGCTATGGCTACACCTTC
d_gene: -; abundance: few; j_gene: TRBJ1-2; v_gene: TRBV7-2; CDR3aa: CASSLGGGGTGHYGYTF; CDR3nt: TGTGCCAGCAGCCTAGGCGGGGGAGGGACGGGGCACTATGGCTACACCTTC
d_gene: -; abundance: -; j_gene: TRBJ1-5; v_gene: TRBV2; CDR3aa: CACSTGEYNQPQHF; CDR3nt: TGTGCCTGTTCGACAGGAGAGTACAATCAGCCCCAGCATTTT
d_gene: -; abundance: many; j_gene: TRBJ1-6; v_gene: TRBV20-1; CDR3aa: CSAPVGGEGPPLHF; CDR3nt: TGCAGTGCTCCTGTCGGGGGGGAAGGGCCACCCCTCCACTTT
d_gene: -; abundance: -; j_gene: TRBJ1-5; v_gene: TRBV6-2/TRBV6-3; CDR3aa: CASSYLKLVNQPQHF; CDR3nt: TGTGCCAGCAGTTACTTAAAACTTGTAAATCAGCCCCAGCATTTT
d_gene: TRBD2; abundance: few; j_gene: TRBJ2-3; v_gene: TRBV7-9; CDR3aa: CASSYAGGKGDTQYF; CDR3nt: TGTGCCAGCAGCTACGCGGGGGGTAAGGGAGATACGCAGTATTTT
d_gene: -; abundance: -; j_gene: TRBJ1-5; v_gene: TRBV6-1; CDR3aa: CASRLPPQGPSNQPQHF; CDR3nt: TGTGCCAGCAGACTACCCCCCCAGGGGCCGAGCAATCAGCCCCAGCATTTT
d_gene: -; abundance: -; j_gene: TRBJ2-3; v_gene: TRBV5-6; CDR3aa: CASSMTSADTQYF; CDR3nt: TGTGCCAGCAGCATGACCTCAGCAGATACGCAGTATTTT
d_gene: -; abundance: -; j_gene: TRBJ2-5; v_gene: TRBV10-3; CDR3aa: CAISELARNQETQYF; CDR3nt: TGTGCCATCAGTGAACTGGCCAGGAACCAAGAGACCCAGTACTTC
d_gene: -; abundance: few; j_gene: TRBJ2-3; v_gene: TRBV7-9; CDR3aa: CASSGITDTQYF; CDR3nt: TGTGCCAGCAGCGGGATCACAGATACGCAGTATTTT
d_gene: -; abundance: -; j_gene: TRBJ1-1; v_gene: TRBV12-3/TRBV12-4; CDR3aa: CASSIHREAFF; CDR3nt: TGTGCCAGCAGTATCCACAGGGAAGCTTTCTTT
d_gene: -; abundance: -; j_gene: TRBJ1-4; v_gene: TRBV6-5; CDR3aa: CASSVLTNEKLFF; CDR3nt: TGTGCCAGCAGTGTACTAACTAATGAAAAACTGTTTTTT
d_gene: -; abundance: few; j_gene: TRBJ1-4; v_gene: TRBV18; CDR3aa: CASSMGTNEKLFF; CDR3nt: TGTGCCAGCTCAATGGGAACTAATGAAAAACTGTTTTTT
d_gene: -; abundance: -; j_gene: TRBJ2-1; v_gene: TRBV12-5; CDR3aa: CASGSPMAINEQFF; CDR3nt: TGTGCTAGTGGCTCCCCCATGGCCATCAATGAGCAGTTCTTC
d_gene: TRBD2; abundance: -; j_gene: TRBJ2-3; v_gene: TRBV5-1; CDR3aa: CASSLSGVATDTQYF; CDR3nt: TGCGCCAGCAGCTTGAGCGGGGTTGCCACAGATACGCAGTATTTT
d_gene: TRBD2; abundance: -; j_gene: TRBJ2-3; v_gene: TRBV6-5; CDR3aa: CASRELAGGPDTQYF; CDR3nt: TGTGCCAGCAGGGAACTAGCGGGGGGGCCAGATACGCAGTATTTT
d_gene: TRBD2; abundance: few; j_gene: TRBJ2-3; v_gene: TRBV7-9; CDR3aa: CASSSLGRGDTDTQYF; CDR3nt: TGTGCCAGCAGCTCCCTCGGGCGGGGGGACACAGATACGCAGTATTTT
d_gene: -; abundance: few; j_gene: TRBJ2-5; v_gene: TRBV7-2; CDR3aa: CASSFVGRETQYF; CDR3nt: TGTGCCAGCAGCTTCGTGGGCCGGGAGACCCAGTACTTC
d_gene: -; abundance: -; j_gene: TRBJ2-3; v_gene: TRBV11-2; CDR3aa: CASSLSPYHTDTQYF; CDR3nt: TGTGCCAGCAGCTTATCCCCATACCACACAGATACGCAGTATTTT
d_gene: -; abundance: -; j_gene: TRBJ2-3; v_gene: TRBV4-3; CDR3aa: CASSQGTRPTTDTQYF; CDR3nt: TGCGCCAGCAGCCAAGGGACCAGGCCCACCACAGATACGCAGTATTTT
d_gene: TRBD2; abundance: -; j_gene: TRBJ2-5; v_gene: TRBV5-1; CDR3aa: CASSLASGDETQYF; CDR3nt: TGCGCCAGCAGCTTGGCTAGCGGAGATGAGACCCAGTACTTC
d_gene: -; abundance: -; j_gene: TRBJ2-3; v_gene: TRBV6-5; CDR3aa: CASSHRLGTDTQYF; CDR3nt: TGTGCCAGCAGTCACAGACTCGGCACAGATACGCAGTATTTT
d_gene: TRBD1; abundance: once; j_gene: TRBJ2-7; v_gene: TRBV11-2; CDR3aa: CASSLDRGPNEQYF; CDR3nt: TGTGCCAGCAGCTTAGACAGGGGGCCAAATGAGCAGTACTTC
d_gene: -; abundance: few; j_gene: TRBJ1-2; v_gene: TRBV7-9; CDR3aa: CASQEGHGYTF; CDR3nt: TGTGCCAGTCAAGAGGGGCATGGCTACACCTTC
d_gene: -; abundance: -; j_gene: TRBJ2-2; v_gene: TRBV24-1; CDR3aa: CATSGDPGELFF; CDR3nt: TGTGCCACCAGTGGAGATCCCGGGGAGCTGTTTTTT
d_gene: -; abundance: few; j_gene: TRBJ2-3; v_gene: TRBV6-5; CDR3aa: CASSYQGTDTQYF; CDR3nt: TGTGCCAGCAGTTACCAGGGCACAGATACGCAGTATTTT
d_gene: -; abundance: -; j_gene: TRBJ2-3; v_gene: TRBV6-5; CDR3aa: CASSRHSTDTQYF; CDR3nt: TGTGCCAGCAGTAGACATAGCACAGATACGCAGTATTTT
d_gene: TRBD2; abundance: -; j_gene: TRBJ2-2; v_gene: TRBV12-3/TRBV12-4; CDR3aa: CASSSGGLAGGPGTGELFF; CDR3nt: TGTGCCAGCAGTTCCGGCGGTCTAGCGGGGGGGCCGGGAACCGGGGAGCTGTTTTTT
d_gene: -; abundance: -; j_gene: TRBJ1-5; v_gene: TRBV18; CDR3aa: CASSPGHREPQHF; CDR3nt: TGTGCCAGCTCACCAGGACACCGAGAGCCCCAGCATTTT
d_gene: -; abundance: few; j_gene: TRBJ1-6; v_gene: TRBV27; CDR3aa: CASTTGKNSPLHF; CDR3nt: TGTGCCAGCACCACAGGGAAAAATTCACCCCTCCACTTT
d_gene: TRBD2; abundance: -; j_gene: TRBJ2-1; v_gene: TRBV18; CDR3aa: CASSRTSGGARDNEQFF; CDR3nt: TGTGCCAGCTCCCGGACTAGCGGGGGAGCCCGCGACAATGAGCAGTTCTTC
d_gene: -; abundance: -; j_gene: TRBJ2-7; v_gene: TRBV25-1; CDR3aa: CASSESGSRYEQYF; CDR3nt: TGTGCCAGCAGTGAGTCAGGTTCCAGATACGAGCAGTACTTC
d_gene: -; abundance: few; j_gene: TRBJ1-1; v_gene: TRBV18; CDR3aa: CASSQAGAEAFF; CDR3nt: TGTGCCAGCTCCCAGGCGGGGGCTGAAGCTTTCTTT
d_gene: -; abundance: many; j_gene: TRBJ2-3; v_gene: TRBV7-8; CDR3aa: CASSRWADTQYF; CDR3nt: TGTGCCAGCAGCCGGTGGGCAGATACGCAGTATTTT
d_gene: -; abundance: -; j_gene: TRBJ1-1; v_gene: TRBV6-5; CDR3aa: CASSYGAMAAKAFF; CDR3nt: TGTGCCAGCAGTTACGGGGCTATGGCCGCTAAAGCTTTCTTT
d_gene: TRBD1; abundance: -; j_gene: TRBJ2-2; v_gene: TRBV28; CDR3aa: CASSGPGTVNTGELFF; CDR3nt: TGTGCCAGCAGTGGGCCCGGGACAGTCAACACCGGGGAGCTGTTTTTT
d_gene: TRBD2; abundance: once; j_gene: TRBJ2-5; v_gene: TRBV30; CDR3aa: CAWSVVAGVETQYF; CDR3nt: TGTGCCTGGAGTGTAGTGGCGGGGGTAGAGACCCAGTACTTC
d_gene: -; abundance: many; j_gene: TRBJ2-1; v_gene: TRBV5-1; CDR3aa: CASSPTIKSSYNEQFF; CDR3nt: TGCGCCAGCAGCCCCACCATCAAGAGCTCCTACAATGAGCAGTTCTTC
d_gene: -; abundance: few; j_gene: TRBJ1-1; v_gene: TRBV6-1; CDR3aa: CASSVFFRGLNTEAFF; CDR3nt: TGTGCCAGCAGTGTCTTCTTTCGGGGGCTGAACACTGAAGCTTTCTTT
d_gene: -; abundance: few; j_gene: TRBJ2-7; v_gene: TRBV2; CDR3aa: CASSPLDNEQYF; CDR3nt: TGTGCCAGCAGTCCCCTCGATAACGAGCAGTACTTC
d_gene: TRBD2; abundance: few; j_gene: TRBJ2-1; v_gene: TRBV10-3; CDR3aa: CAIRAGGRWLDEQFF; CDR3nt: TGTGCCATCCGCGCGGGGGGCAGATGGCTTGATGAGCAGTTCTTC